A single T cell receptor (beta chain) is shown here with its context. Which antigen it targets is not known. Base qualities were left out, and no much larger clone turns up one base away. These data originate in a study of T cells in Graves' hyperthyroidism and ophthalmopathy (dated by TCRdb to between 2018 and 2021). Concerning the study at large: Peripheral blood was sampled at the time of initial diagnosis, prior to any treatment. A discovery cohort of about a hundred patients, 43 with Graves' ophthalmopathy and roughly 59 with stable Graves' hyperthyroidism, was used to find distinguishing TCR V-J signatures. Whether ophthalmopathy could be predicted prospectively was tested in an independent validation cohort made up of 18 to 20 hyperthyroidism patients plus 17 patients who later progressed to ophthalmopathy. For training and testing, the roughly 100 patients in the discovery cohort were randomly divided in a 7:3 ratio. In more than five Graves' hyperthyroidism patients, the study also compared T-cell repertoires from thyroid tissue with T-cell repertoires from blood. Following sampling, methimazole starting at 30 mg daily was given to hyperthyroidism patients, and high-dose intravenous methylprednisolone was given to ophthalmopathy patients. TCR Vbeta CDR3 sequencing of 120 to 150 peripheral blood samples (roughly 43 ophthalmopathy, about 80 hyperthyroidism and roughly 17 progressor patients) is reported in the paper.

Looking up the germline V gene yields CDR1 SGHRS and CDR2 YFSETQ. Trimming takes 3 bases from V and 5 bases from J, and the germline ends sit 8 bases apart. Spanning cysteine to phenylalanine, the CDR3 consists of 13 amino acids. The CDR3 DNA has 39 bases and is translated from base 1. Points the paper makes about the study in general: Most expanded thyroid clonotypes (frequency above 0.001) were also found in blood, which suggests that blood repertoires may mirror thyroid immune responses. Sample size was not statistically predetermined, and blinding of investigators to group allocation was not performed. In validation, the model predicted progression to ophthalmopathy a median of around six months before onset, with about 64% sensitivity and about 72% specificity. Ophthalmopathy was separated from stable hyperthyroidism by a 13 V-J signature model, with 87.88% sensitivity and 81% to 82% specificity obtained in cross-validation and 80%/75% obtained in testing.

Ophthalmopathy patients had moderately to severely active disease, with a Clinical Activity Score of 3 or more, a NOSPECS grade of 4 or more, and a disease duration of less than 3 months. Exclusion was applied to patients with uncontrolled infections, other autoimmune diseases, pregnancy or lactation. Clinical symptoms, serum thyroxine and TRAb, thyroid ultrasound, and orbital computed tomography formed the basis for the diagnoses. PBMCs were isolated from about 9 ml of fresh peripheral blood by Ficoll-Paque density gradient centrifugation. Total RNA was extracted using Trizol reagent, and RNA quality was assessed on an Agilent 2100 Bioanalyzer. Amplification of TCR beta CDR3 regions was carried out from RNA transcripts. For the first round of RT-PCR on the TCR CDR3, the HTBI primer set was used together with the Qiagen OneStep RT-PCR kit. Libraries were constructed in a second round of multiplex PCR, after which size selection and purification were performed. The libraries were sequenced on an Illumina HiSeq2000 using paired-end 100 bp reads. Concerning the study's data processing: SOAPnuke was used to process the raw data, removing reads that contained adapters or uncalled bases, had a mean Phred below 15, or lacked an exact match to the constant primer or identifier. COPE v1.2.5 was used to merge high-quality paired reads, and clonotypes were defined as unique nucleotide sequences. MiTCR v1.1 was used to align the clonotypes against IMGT TRBV, TRBD and TRBJ reference segments. The analysis included only V-J combinations with a frequency above 0.0001, which together covered around 99% of the repertoires. A TCS score was defined as the ratio between F50 (clonal expansion) and ExV (chaos), using BLOSUM62-based TCRdist between CDR3 peptides within each V-J. Welch's t-statistics and random forest reduced around 520 V-J features to fewer than 15, which were used in a naive Bayes classifier (R e1071). The public reads were reanalyzed by TCRdb: fastp trimming at Q25, MiXCR alignment, in-frame beta chains only. CDR3 protein sequences are deduplicated, and each keeps its most common genes and DNA. TCRdb, not the original authors, processed these V and J calls. In this sample the table shows some 490,000 distinct CDR3 sequences, 20% to 25% of which occur a single time. The ten largest clones capture around 50% of the sample.

Recombination joined TRBV5-1 with TRBJ1-4; the D gene is possibly TRBD1, with 5 bases matching. The sequencing input was blood. This receptor was taken from a woman aged 70-85 years with Graves' ophthalmopathy. In nucleotide form, the sequence is TGCGCCAGCAGCTCGGGACCCAATGAAAAACTGTTTTTT. This gives the protein CASSSGPNEKLFF.